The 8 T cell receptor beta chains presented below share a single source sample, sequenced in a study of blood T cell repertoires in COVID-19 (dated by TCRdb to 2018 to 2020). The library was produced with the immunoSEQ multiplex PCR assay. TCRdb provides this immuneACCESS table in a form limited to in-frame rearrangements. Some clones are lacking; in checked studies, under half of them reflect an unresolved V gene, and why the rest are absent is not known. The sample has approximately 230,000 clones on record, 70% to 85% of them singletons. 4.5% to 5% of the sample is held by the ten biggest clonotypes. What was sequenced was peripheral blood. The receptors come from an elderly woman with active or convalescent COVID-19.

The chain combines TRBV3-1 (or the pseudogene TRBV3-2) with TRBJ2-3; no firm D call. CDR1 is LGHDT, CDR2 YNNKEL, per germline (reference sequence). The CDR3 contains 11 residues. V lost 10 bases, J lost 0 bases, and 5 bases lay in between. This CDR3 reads CATGSTDTQYF. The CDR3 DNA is TGTGCCACTGGCAGCACAGATACGCAGTATTTT.

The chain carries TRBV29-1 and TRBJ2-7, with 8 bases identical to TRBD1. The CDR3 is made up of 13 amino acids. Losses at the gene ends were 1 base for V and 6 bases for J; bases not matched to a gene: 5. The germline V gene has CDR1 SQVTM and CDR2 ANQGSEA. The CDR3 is CSVEGTGGSEQYF. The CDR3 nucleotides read TGCAGCGTTGAAGGAACAGGGGGTAGCGAGCAGTACTTC.

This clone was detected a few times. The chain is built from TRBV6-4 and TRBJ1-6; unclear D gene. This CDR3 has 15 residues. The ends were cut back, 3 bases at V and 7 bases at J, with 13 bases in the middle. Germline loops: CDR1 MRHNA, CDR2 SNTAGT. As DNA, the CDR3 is TGTGCCAGCAGTGAAATCGGAGGACTGAATTCACCCCTCCACTTT. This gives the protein CASSEIGGLNSPLHF.

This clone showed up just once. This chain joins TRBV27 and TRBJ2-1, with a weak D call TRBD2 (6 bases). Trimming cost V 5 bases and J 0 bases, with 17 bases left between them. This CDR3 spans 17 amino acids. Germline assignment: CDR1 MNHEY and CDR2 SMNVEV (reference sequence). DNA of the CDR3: TGTGCCAGCAGTCCGCTAGTTAGGAGGGACTCCTACAATGAGCAGTTCTTC. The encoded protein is CASSPLVRRDSYNEQFF.

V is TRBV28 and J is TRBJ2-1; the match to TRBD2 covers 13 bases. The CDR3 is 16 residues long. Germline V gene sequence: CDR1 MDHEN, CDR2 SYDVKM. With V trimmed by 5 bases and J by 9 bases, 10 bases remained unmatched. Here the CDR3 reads CASSLGGLAGAGEQFF. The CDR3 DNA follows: TGTGCCAGCAGTCTGGGAGGACTAGCGGGAGCCGGTGAGCAGTTCTTC.

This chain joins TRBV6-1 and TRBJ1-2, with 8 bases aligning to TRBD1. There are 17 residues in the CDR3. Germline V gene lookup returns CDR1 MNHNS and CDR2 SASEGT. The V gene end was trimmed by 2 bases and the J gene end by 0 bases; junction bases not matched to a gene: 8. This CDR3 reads CASSELAGGTTNYGYTF. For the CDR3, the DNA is TGTGCCAGCAGTGAATTGGCAGGGGGCACCACTAACTATGGCTACACCTTC.

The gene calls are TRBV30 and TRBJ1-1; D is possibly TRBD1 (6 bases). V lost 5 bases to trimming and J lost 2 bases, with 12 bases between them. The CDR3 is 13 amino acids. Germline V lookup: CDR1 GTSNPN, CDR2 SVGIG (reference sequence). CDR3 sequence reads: CAWRRGSNTEAFF. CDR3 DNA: TGTGCCTGGCGCAGGGGATCAAACACTGAAGCTTTCTTT.

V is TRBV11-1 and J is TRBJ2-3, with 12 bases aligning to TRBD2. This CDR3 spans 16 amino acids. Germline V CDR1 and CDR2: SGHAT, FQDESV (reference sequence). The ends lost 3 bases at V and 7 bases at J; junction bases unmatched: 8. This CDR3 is CASSLTSGGVSYTQYF. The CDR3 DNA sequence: TGTGCCAGCAGCTTGACTAGCGGGGGTGTTTCATATACGCAGTATTTT.